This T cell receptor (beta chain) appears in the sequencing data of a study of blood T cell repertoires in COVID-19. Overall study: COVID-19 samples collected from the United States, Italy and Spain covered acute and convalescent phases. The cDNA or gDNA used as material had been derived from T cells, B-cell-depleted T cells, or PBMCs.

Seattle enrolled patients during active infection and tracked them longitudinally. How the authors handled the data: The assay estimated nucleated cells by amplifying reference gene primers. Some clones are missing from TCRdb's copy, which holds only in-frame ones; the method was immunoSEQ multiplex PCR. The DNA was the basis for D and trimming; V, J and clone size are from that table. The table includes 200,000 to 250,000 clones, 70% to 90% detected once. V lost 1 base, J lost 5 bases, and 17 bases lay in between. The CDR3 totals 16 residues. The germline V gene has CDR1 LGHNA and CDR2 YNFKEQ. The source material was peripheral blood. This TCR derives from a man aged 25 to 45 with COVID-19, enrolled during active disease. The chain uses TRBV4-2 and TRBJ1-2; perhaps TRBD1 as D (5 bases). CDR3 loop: CASSQAHGAPVYGYTF. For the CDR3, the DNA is TGTGCCAGCAGCCAAGCCCATGGGGCGCCTGTTTATGGCTACACCTTC.